Below, 23 T cell receptor beta chains from the same sample are listed, as sequenced in a study of early T cells in non-severe SARS-CoV-2 infection. TCRdb called the 5' RACE reads again in MiXCR, with one record for every CDR3 protein. The sample holds 85,000 to 100,000 distinct CDR3 sequences, around 16% seen once. This material consisted of whole blood, taken at baseline. The receptor source for this set is an adult who was a healthcare worker with PCR-confirmed SARS-CoV-2 infection or an uninfected control (not recorded which).

V gene TRBV5-8 combines with J gene TRBJ2-7; unclear D gene. With 2 bases removed from V and 5 bases from J, the gap between germline ends came to 2 bases. The V gene's germline CDR1 is SGHTS and CDR2 YDEGEE. The CDR3 sequence is 10 residues long. The CDR3 loop is CASSFNEQYF. The CDR3 DNA reads as TGTGCCAGCAGCTTTAACGAGCAGTACTTC.

The chain is built from TRBV7-2 and TRBJ2-7, with 11 positions matching TRBD1. CDR3 size: 17 residues. From germline, CDR1 is SGHTA and CDR2 FQGNSA. J was trimmed by 3 bases and V by 3 bases; bases with no gene match: 10. CDR3 sequence reads: CASSFDWTGGRNYEQYF. Written as DNA, the CDR3 is TGTGCCAGCAGCTTTGATTGGACAGGGGGCAGAAACTACGAGCAGTACTTC.

CDR3 in amino acids: CASTHPRGTNTGELFF. Here the CDR3 DNA reads TGTGCCAGCACCCACCCCCGGGGAACGAACACCGGGGAGCTGTTTTTT. The chain carries TRBV12-3 or TRBV12-4 and TRBJ2-2; D might be TRBD2 (5 bases). The CDR3 covers 16 residues. The V gene lost 7 bases and the J gene lost 0 bases, with 15 bases spanning the gap.

This clonotype was counted a few times. V usage is TRBV7-9 and J usage is TRBJ1-4; maybe TRBD1 (6 bases). Trimming took 2 bases from V and 1 from J, leaving 11 bases between them. Germline loops: CDR1 SEHNR, CDR2 FQNEAQ (reference sequence). There are 16 residues in the CDR3. CDR3 DNA: TGTGCCAGCAGCTTAACCCTACAGGGAACTAATGAAAAACTGTTTTTT. Translation: CASSLTLQGTNEKLFF.

The CDR3 DNA reads TGTGCCAGCAGCCACGGACTAGCGGGAGGCACAGATACGCAGTATTTT. Its protein product is CASSHGLAGGTDTQYF. The chain uses TRBV7-9 and TRBJ2-3, with 13 positions matching TRBD2. J lost 1 base, V lost 5 bases, and 3 bases had no gene match. From germline, CDR1 is SEHNR and CDR2 FQNEAQ (reference sequence). The CDR3 runs to 16 residues.

The rearrangement joins TRBV14 to TRBJ2-7; TRBD1 is a possible D gene (5 bases). Trimming removed 3 bases at V and 3 bases at J, with 18 bases between. The CDR3 extends over 16 amino acids. The germline V gene has CDR1 SGHDN and CDR2 FVKESK. For the CDR3, the DNA is TGTGCCAGCAGCCATGCCACAGGTAGCATTTTCTACGAGCAGTACTTC. This codes for CASSHATGSIFYEQYF. Looking up the rest from reference TRBV14 and TRBJ2-7 gives the full variable domain: EAGVTQFPSHSVIEKGQTVTLRCDPISGHDNLYWYRRVMGKEIKFLLHFVKESKQDESGMPNNRFLAERTGGTYSTLKVQPAELEDSGVYFCASSHATGSIFYEQYFGPGTRLTVT.

CDR3 amino acids: CASSPTGRTNTEAFF. Written as DNA, the CDR3 is TGTGCCAGCAGCCCCACCGGACGGACGAACACTGAAGCTTTCTTT. The chain uses TRBV7-9 and TRBJ1-1; D not certain. V shed 5 bases and J shed 1 base, with 14 bases lying between them. Germline lookup yields CDR1 SEHNR and CDR2 FQNEAQ (reference sequence). The CDR3 covers 15 residues.

This clonotype was recorded a few times. This rearrangement joins TRBV9 to TRBJ2-3, with TRBD1 matching 7 bases. Trimming took 3 bases from V and 6 from J; bases not matched to a gene: 7. Germline CDR1 SGDLS, CDR2 YYNGEE. The CDR3 loop spans 14 amino acids. In DNA form, the CDR3 reads TGTGCCAGCAGCGACAAGACAGGGTCCGATACGCAGTATTTT. It yields the protein CASSDKTGSDTQYF.

The chain has TRBV20-1 and TRBJ2-7; no clear D. In germline, CDR1 is DFQATT, CDR2 SNEGSKA (reference sequence). This CDR3 has 13 residues. The V gene lost 2 bases and the J gene lost 3 bases, with 11 bases spanning the gap. CDR3 amino acids: CSARSRLDYEQYF. CDR3 coding DNA: TGCAGTGCTAGATCCCGACTGGACTACGAGCAGTACTTC.

Details on this clonotype: The junction shows a germline mismatch at one end, possibly a read error. The chain joins TRBV5-4 to TRBJ2-2, with 11 bases lining up with TRBD2. CDR3 size: 14 residues. The germline V gene encodes CDR1 SGHNT and CDR2 YYREEE (reference sequence). The CDR3 protein is CVSSTSGRTGELFF. The CDR3, as DNA: TGTGTCAGCAGTACTAGCGGGAGAACCGGGGAGCTGTTTTTT.

The table lists this clonotype with a few counts. The V gene is TRBV4-2, the J gene TRBJ2-7, with D possibly being TRBD1 or TRBD2 (5 bases each). Looked up from germline, CDR1 is LGHNA and CDR2 is YNFKEQ. Deletions cut 0 bases from V and 5 bases from J, with 17 bases between. The CDR3 has 16 amino acids. The CDR3 DNA reads as TGTGCCAGCAGCCAAGATTTGATAGGGACCCTTAACGAGCAGTACTTC. Translation gives CASSQDLIGTLNEQYF.

The chain carries TRBV28 and TRBJ2-7; D call uncertain. Trimming stripped 7 bases from V and 3 bases from J, with 13 bases between. The CDR3 length is 13 residues. Germline V lookup: CDR1 MDHEN, CDR2 SYDVKM. The CDR3 loop reads CASNPEIGYEQYF. In DNA form, the CDR3 reads TGTGCCAGCAACCCGGAAATAGGCTACGAGCAGTACTTC.

The V gene is TRBV20-1, the J gene TRBJ1-1; D call uncertain. The germline gives CDR1 DFQATT, CDR2 SNEGSKA (reference sequence). The CDR3 is 12 amino acids. With 0 bases removed from V and 3 bases from J, the gap between germline ends came to 5 bases. CDR3 nucleotides: TGCAGTGCTAGAGAGAGGGACACTGAAGCTTTCTTT. Its translation: CSARERDTEAFF.

This clonotype showed up many times. The genes are TRBV20-1 and TRBJ2-1; D call uncertain. This CDR3 is 15 amino acids long. Germline V gives CDR1 DFQATT, CDR2 SNEGSKA (reference sequence). Trimming took 2 bases from V and 7 from J, leaving 18 bases between them. The CDR3 region is CSARSPVNLRNEQFF. Written as DNA, the CDR3 is TGCAGTGCTAGAAGTCCAGTTAATTTAAGGAATGAGCAGTTCTTC.

This clonotype has just a few counts. The genes are TRBV27 and TRBJ2-3, with 14 bases aligning to TRBD2. V lost 4 bases to trimming and J lost 2 bases; unmatched junction nucleotides: 8. CDR3 size: 18 residues. CDR1 and CDR2 from the germline V gene are MNHEY and SMNVEV (reference sequence). CDR3 region: CASSSGLAGAPHTDTQYF. CDR3 DNA: TGTGCCAGCAGTTCGGGACTAGCGGGAGCCCCACACACAGATACGCAGTATTTT.

In its sample, this clonotype was seen many times. CDR3 DNA: TGTGCCAGCGGGAGGGCCGGAGGAGAGACGCAGTATTTT. Protein sequence: CASGRAGGETQYF. The gene calls are TRBV3-1 and TRBJ2-3, with 7 nucleotides matching TRBD2. This CDR3 has 13 amino acids. V lost 8 bases, J lost 9 bases, and 11 bases stayed unmatched. Germline lookup yields CDR1 LGHDT and CDR2 YNNKEL (reference sequence).

The V and J genes are TRBV9 and TRBJ2-3; D remains ambiguous. This CDR3 contains 15 residues. Germline CDR1 and CDR2: SGDLS and YYNGEE. V was shortened by 0 bases and J by 1 base, with 9 bases between the two germline ends. Here the CDR3 DNA reads TGTGCCAGCAGCGTAGTTCCCCAGGGCACAGATACGCAGTATTTT. It is translated as CASSVVPQGTDTQYF.

This clonotype was detected a few times. This chain connects TRBV7-2 to TRBJ1-4, with D maybe TRBD1 (5 bases). Germline V CDR1 and CDR2: SGHTA, FQGNSA. The length of the CDR3 is 14 residues. V was pared by 5 bases and J by 8 bases, with 15 bases between. The CDR3 nucleotides read TGTGCCAGCAGCACACACCGGGGCTTCGAAAAACTGTTTTTT. It yields the protein CASSTHRGFEKLFF.

The chain uses TRBV12-3 or TRBV12-4 and TRBJ1-2; D is unresolved. Trimming left V 0 bases short and J 3 bases short, with 8 bases between. This CDR3 is built from 14 residues. The CDR3 coding sequence is TGTGCCAGCAGTTTAGCCCGGGCCCACTATGGCTACACCTTC. Translation gives CASSLARAHYGYTF.

The table lists this clonotype with a few counts. V usage is TRBV7-2 and J usage is TRBJ2-1; D unclear. V lost 1 base to trimming and J lost 14 bases, with 21 bases between them. From germline, CDR1 is SGHTA and CDR2 FQGNSA. The CDR3 is 15 amino acids. The CDR3 reads CASSLVSNPGYSEFF. As DNA, the CDR3 is TGTGCCAGCAGCTTAGTGTCGAACCCTGGTTATTCGGAGTTCTTC.

This clonotype appeared a few times. This chain connects TRBV7-9 to TRBJ2-7, with D tentatively TRBD1 or TRBD2 (5 bases each). The CDR3 loop spans 16 amino acids. The V and J ends lost 6 bases and 5 bases respectively, with 23 bases between them. Germline assignment: CDR1 SEHNR and CDR2 FQNEAQ (reference sequence). The CDR3 DNA reads as TGTGCCAGCAGTCGTGAGCCCGGGACCGCGCACCACGAGCAGTACTTC. Protein product: CASSREPGTAHHEQYF.

This rearrangement joins TRBV12-3 or TRBV12-4 to TRBJ2-5; D is possibly TRBD2 (5 bases). This CDR3 has 14 amino acids. Trimming took off 1 base at V and 4 bases at J, with 10 bases between the two ends. The CDR3 sequence is CASSLVRTGETQYF. The DNA for the CDR3 is TGTGCCAGCAGTTTAGTGAGGACTGGAGAGACCCAGTACTTC.

In its sample, this clonotype was seen a few times. This chain uses TRBV9 with TRBJ1-1, with D perhaps matching TRBD1 (5 bases). V was pared by 2 bases and J by 4 bases, with 9 bases between. This CDR3 comprises 13 residues. Germline assignment: CDR1 SGDLS and CDR2 YYNGEE. DNA of the CDR3: TGTGCCAGCAGCGTGACAGTTTTCACTGAAGCTTTCTTT. Amino acid sequence: CASSVTVFTEAFF.